The clone carrying this TCR beta chain was counted between two and nine times. The data belong to a study of blood T cell repertoires in COVID-19. Original handling: Reference gene primer amplification in the assay estimated nucleated cell counts. TCRdb's copy holds only in-frame clones and misses some; the assay was immunoSEQ multiplex PCR. The V and J calls and the clone size are those of that table, but D and trimming were determined from the DNA. Among nearly 250,000 clones, 85% to 90% were seen once, and the ten largest hold around 0.87%. Germline loops: CDR1 SGHNT, CDR2 YENEEA. The CDR3 has 17 amino acids. Trimming took 0 bases from V and 7 from J; bases not matched to a gene: 12.

This chain uses TRBV11-3 with TRBJ2-1; 7 bases line up with TRBD2. Sequenced material: PBMCs or T cells enriched from blood (not recorded which). This TCR was sampled from a man in his fifties who had been exposed to COVID-19. CDR3 protein: CASSLDRIGEGRNEQFF. The CDR3 nucleotides are TGTGCCAGCAGCTTAGATCGAATCGGGGAGGGCCGGAATGAGCAGTTCTTC.